These 18 T cell receptor beta chains were sequenced from one sample in a study of technical replicates of blood from four donors (dated by TCRdb to the late 2010s). Libraries came from the immunoSEQ multiplex PCR assay. In its TCRdb copy, this immuneACCESS table keeps in-frame sequences only and misses some clones. Where compared with another copy, unresolved V genes explain less than half of these, and the others have no known cause. The sample table contains under 70,000 clones; only one count was recorded for approximately 93% of them. The ten largest make up roughly 4.7% of the sample. The sequenced material came from PBMCs. The receptor set was obtained from a human donor in good health. Some clones in this sample may be carry-over from other donors' samples.

The chain recombines TRBV4-3 with TRBJ1-2; D ambiguous. Per germline, CDR1 LGHNA and CDR2 YSLEER. V lost 0 bases, J lost 5 bases, and 13 bases lay in between. The CDR3 has 15 amino acids. This chain's CDR3 is CASSQDDGHRYGYTF. The CDR3 DNA follows: TGCGCCAGCAGCCAAGACGACGGCCACAGATATGGCTACACCTTC.

This clone has just one count. The gene calls are TRBV5-8 and TRBJ2-1; 7 nucleotides agree with TRBD2. The junction had 16 bases not matched to a gene; V was cut back by 4 bases and J by 6 bases. Germline CDR1 is SGHTS and CDR2 is YDEGEE. This CDR3 spans 17 amino acids. The CDR3 sequence: CASSAVPGLPLGNEQFF. The CDR3 DNA follows: TGTGCCAGCAGCGCAGTCCCGGGACTACCTTTGGGCAATGAGCAGTTCTTC. Variable domain in full (rest from reference TRBV5-8 and TRBJ2-1): EAGVTQSPTHLIKTRGQQATLRCSPISGHTSVYWYQQALGLGLQFLLWYDEGEERNRGNFPPRFSGRQFPNYSSELNVNALELEDSALYLCASSAVPGLPLGNEQFFGPGTRLTVL.

This chain uses TRBV25-1 with TRBJ1-1, with 8 nucleotides matching TRBD1. CDR3 length equals 12 residues. Germline-derived CDR1 and CDR2 are MGHDK and SYGVNS. V trimming: 6 bases; J trimming: 7 bases; junction bases outside the gene matches: 4. The chain's CDR3 is CASSRGPGEAFF. In DNA form, the CDR3 reads TGTGCCAGCAGCAGGGGGCCGGGTGAAGCTTTCTTT.

The chain joins TRBV29-1 to TRBJ1-2; unclear D gene. The CDR3 is made up of 13 amino acids. V lost 3 bases and J lost 7, with 15 bases in between. Germline V CDR1 and CDR2: SQVTM, ANQGSEA. The CDR3 region has the DNA TGCAGCGTTGAGGCGACGACAATGAGTGGCTACACCTTC. Translated, it gives CSVEATTMSGYTF.

The rearrangement links TRBV5-1 to TRBJ2-4; TRBD1 is a possible D gene (6 bases). The CDR3 totals 15 residues. The ends were cut back, 4 bases at V and 7 bases at J, with 18 bases in the middle. CDR1 and CDR2 from the germline V gene are SGHRS and YFSETQ. CDR3 DNA: TGCGCCAGCAGCCCACCGTCCGTTCAGGGGAACATTCAGTACTTC. It codes for CASSPPSVQGNIQYF.

The chain couples TRBV12-5 to TRBJ2-1; D ambiguous. Germline V lookup: CDR1 LGHNT, CDR2 FRNRAP. V lost 4 bases, J lost 1 base, and 17 bases lay in between. The CDR3 has 17 amino acids. The CDR3 loop reads CASGSYKERFSYNEQFF. The CDR3 coding sequence is TGTGCTAGTGGTTCCTACAAGGAGCGCTTTTCCTACAATGAGCAGTTCTTC.

CDR3 coding DNA: TGTGCCAGCAGCCCTAGGACAGCTCCCCGTGAGCCCCAGCATTTT. This gives the protein CASSPRTAPREPQHF. V gene TRBV27 combines with J gene TRBJ1-5; a weak D match, TRBD1 (6 bases). There are 15 residues in the CDR3. The germline CDR1 and CDR2 sequences are MNHEY and SMNVEV (reference sequence). V shed 6 bases and J shed 8 bases, with 20 bases lying between them.

The rearrangement joins TRBV28 to TRBJ2-1; the match to TRBD1 covers 8 bases. Per germline, CDR1 MDHEN and CDR2 SYDVKM. The CDR3 is made up of 14 amino acids. V shed 2 bases and J 5 bases; nucleotides not matched to a gene: 2. The DNA for the CDR3 is TGTGCCAGCAGTTTAGGACAGGGAAACAATGAGCAGTTCTTC. It is translated as CASSLGQGNNEQFF.

This clone was recorded a few times. The rearrangement joins TRBV15 to TRBJ2-1, with D tentatively TRBD2 (6 bases). Deletions cut 0 bases from V and 4 bases from J, with 10 bases between. Germline-derived CDR1 and CDR2 are LNHNV and YYDKDF (reference sequence). This CDR3 comprises 15 residues. The CDR3 reads CATSREGLAYNEQFF. The CDR3 DNA reads as TGTGCCACCAGCAGAGAGGGACTGGCTTACAATGAGCAGTTCTTC. The full variable domain, its missing parts supplied by reference TRBV15 and TRBJ2-1, is DAMVIQNPRYQVTQFGKPVTLSCSQTLNHNVMYWYQQKSSQAPKLLFHYYDKDFNNEADTPDNFQSRRPNTSFCFLDIRSPGLGDTAMYLCATSREGLAYNEQFFGPGTRLTVL.

The chain has TRBV5-4 and TRBJ2-7, with D possibly being TRBD2 (6 bases). The CDR3 runs to 14 residues. V lost 4 bases to trimming and J lost 0 bases, with 11 bases between them. Germline V gene lookup returns CDR1 SGHNT and CDR2 YYREEE (reference sequence). The chain's CDR3 is CASSPGDFSYEQYF. The CDR3 DNA is TGTGCCAGCAGCCCTGGGGACTTCTCCTACGAGCAGTACTTC. The whole variable domain, remainder taken from reference TRBV5-4 and TRBJ2-7, is ETGVTQSPTHLIKTRGQQVTLRCSSQSGHNTVSWYQQALGQGPQFIFQYYREEENGRGNFPPRFSGLQFPNYSSELNVNALELDDSALYLCASSPGDFSYEQYFGPGTRLTVT.

V usage is TRBV7-2 and J usage is TRBJ1-3, with D unclear. Germline-derived CDR1 and CDR2 are SGHTA and FQGNSA. This CDR3 contains 14 residues. Trimming left V 5 bases short and J 4 bases short, with 12 bases between. CDR3 sequence reads: CASSGPLPGNTIYF. The CDR3 nucleotides are TGTGCCAGCAGCGGGCCTCTTCCCGGAAACACCATATATTTT.

The chain carries TRBV29-1 and TRBJ1-1, with 8 bases matching TRBD1. CDR1 SQVTM and CDR2 ANQGSEA come from the germline V gene. CDR3 length: 13 amino acids. After removal of 4 bases from V and 4 bases from J, the junction contained 5 bases not matched to a gene. This CDR3 reads CSVGQGARTEAFF. DNA for the CDR3: TGCAGCGTTGGTCAGGGGGCGCGCACTGAAGCTTTCTTT.

This chain links TRBV18 with TRBJ2-5; TRBD1 matches at 11 bases. The CDR3 is 16 residues long. Germline V CDR1 and CDR2: KGHSH, LQKENI. Losses at the gene ends were 1 base for V and 5 bases for J; bases not matched to a gene: 6. CDR3 region: CASSPRTGGFRETQYF. For the CDR3, the DNA is TGTGCCAGCTCACCACGGACAGGGGGCTTTCGGGAGACCCAGTACTTC.

This clone was observed once. CDR3: CASSDRISKSVRQETQYF. In DNA form, the CDR3 reads TGTGCCAGCAGTGACAGGATTTCAAAGTCGGTACGGCAAGAGACCCAGTACTTC. The rearrangement joins TRBV2 to TRBJ2-5; D ambiguous. This CDR3 spans 18 amino acids. V lost 3 bases, J lost 2 bases, and 22 bases lay in between. Germline CDR1 is SNHLY and CDR2 is FYNNEI.

This chain joins TRBV10-3 and TRBJ2-1; 8 bases align to TRBD2. V shed 1 base, J shed 9 bases, and the junction held 2 bases outside the gene matches. This CDR3 region has 13 residues. CDR1 and CDR2 from the germline V gene are ENHRY and SYGVKD. The DNA for the CDR3 is TGTGCCATCAGTGAGTTCGGGAGGGGTGAGCAGTTCTTC. Translated: CAISEFGRGEQFF.

The table lists this clone with a few counts. This chain links TRBV19 with TRBJ2-3, with a tentative D call TRBD1 (6 bases). Germline V gene lookup returns CDR1 LNHDA and CDR2 SQIVND (reference sequence). Trimming took 3 bases from V and 5 from J, leaving 9 bases between them. This CDR3 region has 13 residues. The CDR3 loop is CASSIQGIDTQYF. CDR3 nucleotides: TGTGCCAGTAGTATTCAGGGGATAGATACGCAGTATTTT.

This sequence joins TRBV19 and TRBJ2-1, with 12 positions matching TRBD2. The J segment lost 1 base and the V segment lost 5 bases, leaving 6 bases of the junction unmatched. Germline CDR1 reads LNHDA; CDR2 reads SQIVND (reference sequence). This CDR3 spans 17 amino acids. The CDR3 protein is CASSAGLAGMSYNEQFF. The DNA for the CDR3 is TGTGCCAGTAGTGCAGGACTAGCGGGGATGTCCTACAATGAGCAGTTCTTC.

The chain couples TRBV27 to TRBJ2-1; TRBD2 aligns across 11 bases. V was pared by 8 bases and J by 7 bases, with 16 bases of the junction left unmatched. Germline CDR1 is MNHEY and CDR2 is SMNVEV (reference sequence). CDR3 length: 17 amino acids. The CDR3 DNA sequence: TGTGCCAGCGGTGGACAGGGGTTGGCTAGCGGGAGGAATGAGCAGTTCTTC. Amino acid sequence: CASGGQGLASGRNEQFF.